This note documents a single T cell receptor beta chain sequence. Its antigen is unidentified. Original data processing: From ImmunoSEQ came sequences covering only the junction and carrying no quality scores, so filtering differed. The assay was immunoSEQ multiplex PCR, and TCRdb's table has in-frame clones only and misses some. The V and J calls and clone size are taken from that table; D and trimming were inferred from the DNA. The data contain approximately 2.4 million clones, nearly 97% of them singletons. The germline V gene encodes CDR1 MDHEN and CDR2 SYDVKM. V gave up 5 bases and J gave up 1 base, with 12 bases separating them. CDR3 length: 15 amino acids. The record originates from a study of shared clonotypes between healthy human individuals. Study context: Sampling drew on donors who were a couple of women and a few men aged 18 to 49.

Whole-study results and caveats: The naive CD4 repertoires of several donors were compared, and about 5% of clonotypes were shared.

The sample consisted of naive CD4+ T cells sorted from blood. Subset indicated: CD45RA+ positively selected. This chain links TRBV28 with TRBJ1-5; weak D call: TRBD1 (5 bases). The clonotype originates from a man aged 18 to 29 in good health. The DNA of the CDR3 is TGTGCCAGCAGTCTAACGGGGGAAAGCAATCAGCCCCAGCATTTT. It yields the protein CASSLTGESNQPQHF.